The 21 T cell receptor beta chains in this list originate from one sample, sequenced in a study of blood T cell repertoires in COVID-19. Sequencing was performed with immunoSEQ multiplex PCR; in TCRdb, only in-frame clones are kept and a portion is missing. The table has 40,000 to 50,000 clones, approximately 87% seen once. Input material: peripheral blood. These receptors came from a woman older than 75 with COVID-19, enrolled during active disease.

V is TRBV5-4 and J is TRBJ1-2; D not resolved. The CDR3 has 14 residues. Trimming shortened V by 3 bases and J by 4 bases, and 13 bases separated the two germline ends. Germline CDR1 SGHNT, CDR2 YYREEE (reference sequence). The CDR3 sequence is CASSSHTALYGYTF. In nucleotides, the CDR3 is TGTGCCAGCAGCTCGCACACAGCACTCTATGGCTACACCTTC.

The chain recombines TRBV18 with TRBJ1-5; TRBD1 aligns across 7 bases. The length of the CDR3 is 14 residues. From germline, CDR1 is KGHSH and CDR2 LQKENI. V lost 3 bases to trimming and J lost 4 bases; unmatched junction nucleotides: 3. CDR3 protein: CASSPAGGNQPQHF. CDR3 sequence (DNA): TGTGCCAGCTCACCGGCAGGGGGAAATCAGCCCCAGCATTTT.

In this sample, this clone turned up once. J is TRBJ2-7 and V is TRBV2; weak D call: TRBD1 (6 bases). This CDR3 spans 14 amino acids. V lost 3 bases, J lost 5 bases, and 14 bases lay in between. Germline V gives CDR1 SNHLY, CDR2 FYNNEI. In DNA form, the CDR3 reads TGTGCCAGCAGTGAGCTACAGGGCTTCCACGAGCAGTACTTC. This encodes CASSELQGFHEQYF.

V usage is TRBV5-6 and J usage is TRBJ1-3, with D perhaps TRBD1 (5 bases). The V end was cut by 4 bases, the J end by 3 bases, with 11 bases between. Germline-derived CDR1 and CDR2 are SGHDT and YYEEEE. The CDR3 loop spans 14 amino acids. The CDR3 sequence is CASSPRGFGNTIYF. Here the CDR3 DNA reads TGTGCCAGCAGCCCTAGGGGTTTTGGAAACACCATATATTTT.

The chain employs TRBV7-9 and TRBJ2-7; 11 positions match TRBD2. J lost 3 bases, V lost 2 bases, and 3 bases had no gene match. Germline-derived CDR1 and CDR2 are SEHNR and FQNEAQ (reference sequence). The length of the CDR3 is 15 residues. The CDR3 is CASSLSLAGGYEQYF. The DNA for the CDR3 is TGTGCCAGCAGCTTATCTCTAGCGGGGGGCTACGAGCAGTACTTC. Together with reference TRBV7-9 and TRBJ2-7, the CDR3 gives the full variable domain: DTGVSQNPRHKITKRGQNVTFRCDPISEHNRLYWYRQTLGQGPEFLTYFQNEAQLEKSRLLSDRFSAERPKGSFSTLEIQRTEQGDSAMYLCASSLSLAGGYEQYFGPGTRLTVT.

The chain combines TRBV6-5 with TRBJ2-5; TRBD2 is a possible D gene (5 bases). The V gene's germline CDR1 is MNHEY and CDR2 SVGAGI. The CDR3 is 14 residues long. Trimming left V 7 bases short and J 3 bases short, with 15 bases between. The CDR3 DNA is TGTGCCAGCAACCTACGTGCGGGCGAAGAGACCCAGTACTTC. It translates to CASNLRAGEETQYF.

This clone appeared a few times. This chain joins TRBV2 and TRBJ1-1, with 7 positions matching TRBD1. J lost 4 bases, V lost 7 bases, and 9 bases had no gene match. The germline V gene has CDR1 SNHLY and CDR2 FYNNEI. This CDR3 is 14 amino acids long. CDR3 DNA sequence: TGTGCCAGCATCCTAGACAGGGTCGGCACTGAAGCTTTCTTT. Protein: CASILDRVGTEAFF.

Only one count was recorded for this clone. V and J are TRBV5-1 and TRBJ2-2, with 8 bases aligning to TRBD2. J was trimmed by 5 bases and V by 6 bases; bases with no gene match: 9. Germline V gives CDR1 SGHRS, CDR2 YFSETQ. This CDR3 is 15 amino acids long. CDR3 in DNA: TGCGCCAGCACCCTGCAGCTAGCGGGTACCGGGGAGCTGTTTTTT. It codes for CASTLQLAGTGELFF.

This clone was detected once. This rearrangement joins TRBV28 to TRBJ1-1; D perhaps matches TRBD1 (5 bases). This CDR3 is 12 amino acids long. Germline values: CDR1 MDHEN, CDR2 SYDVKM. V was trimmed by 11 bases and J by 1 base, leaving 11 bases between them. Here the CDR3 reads CAVRVANTEAFF. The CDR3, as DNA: TGTGCCGTCAGGGTAGCGAACACTGAAGCTTTCTTT.

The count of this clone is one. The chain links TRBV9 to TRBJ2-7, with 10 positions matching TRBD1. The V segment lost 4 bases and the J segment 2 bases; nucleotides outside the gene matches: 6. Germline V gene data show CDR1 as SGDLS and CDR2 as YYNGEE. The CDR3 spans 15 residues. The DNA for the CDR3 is TGTGCCAGCAGCCCGAGGGGACAGGGGACCTACGAGCAGTACTTC. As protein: CASSPRGQGTYEQYF.

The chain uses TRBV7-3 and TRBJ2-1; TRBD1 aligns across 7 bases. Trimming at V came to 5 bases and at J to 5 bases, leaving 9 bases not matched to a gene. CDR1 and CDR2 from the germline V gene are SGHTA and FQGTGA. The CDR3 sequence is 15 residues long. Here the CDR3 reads CASSGQAKVHNEQFF. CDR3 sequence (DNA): TGTGCCAGCAGCGGACAGGCCAAAGTCCACAATGAGCAGTTCTTC.

The CDR3 loop reads CASSPGLAGPASTDTQYF. CDR3 in DNA: TGTGCCAGCAGCCCAGGACTAGCGGGCCCCGCTAGCACAGATACGCAGTATTTT. The J gene is TRBJ2-3, the V gene TRBV11-2, with 11 bases that match TRBD2. The CDR3 covers 18 residues. In germline, CDR1 is SGHAT, CDR2 FQNNGV. J was trimmed by 0 bases and V by 5 bases; bases with no gene match: 10.

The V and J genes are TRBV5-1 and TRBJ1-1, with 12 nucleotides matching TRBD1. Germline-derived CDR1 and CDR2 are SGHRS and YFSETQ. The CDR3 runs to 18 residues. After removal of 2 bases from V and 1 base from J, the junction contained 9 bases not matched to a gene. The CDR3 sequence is CASSFPGQGADRNTEAFF. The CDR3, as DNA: TGCGCCAGCAGCTTCCCGGGACAGGGGGCTGACAGGAACACTGAAGCTTTCTTT.

In nucleotides, the CDR3 is TGCGCCAGCAGCTTCCTGGGAACAGGAGCCGAGCAGTACTTC. This sequence encodes CASSFLGTGAEQYF. V usage is TRBV5-1 and J usage is TRBJ2-7; D might be TRBD1 (5 bases). Per the germline V gene, CDR1 is SGHRS and CDR2 is YFSETQ. Trimming removed 2 bases from V and 6 bases from J, with 15 bases in between. The CDR3 sequence is 14 residues long.

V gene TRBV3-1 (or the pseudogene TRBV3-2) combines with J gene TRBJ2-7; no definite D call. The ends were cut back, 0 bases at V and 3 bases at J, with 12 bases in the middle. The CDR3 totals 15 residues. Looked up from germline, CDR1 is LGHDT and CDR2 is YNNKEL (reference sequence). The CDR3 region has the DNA TGTGCCAGCAGCCAAGAGAGCCGTTTGGTCTACGAGCAGTACTTC. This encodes CASSQESRLVYEQYF.

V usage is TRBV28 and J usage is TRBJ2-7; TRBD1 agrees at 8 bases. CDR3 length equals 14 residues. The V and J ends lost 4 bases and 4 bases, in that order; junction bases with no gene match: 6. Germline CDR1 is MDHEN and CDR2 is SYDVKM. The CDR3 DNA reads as TGTGCCAGCAGTTCACAGGGGGTCGGGTACGAGCAGTACTTC. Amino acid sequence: CASSSQGVGYEQYF.

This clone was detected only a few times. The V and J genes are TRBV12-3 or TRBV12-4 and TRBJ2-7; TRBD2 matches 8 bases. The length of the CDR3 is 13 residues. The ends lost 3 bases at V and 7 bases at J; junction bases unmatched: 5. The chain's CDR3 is CASSLVAGSEQYF. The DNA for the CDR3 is TGTGCCAGCAGTTTGGTAGCGGGGTCAGAGCAGTACTTC.

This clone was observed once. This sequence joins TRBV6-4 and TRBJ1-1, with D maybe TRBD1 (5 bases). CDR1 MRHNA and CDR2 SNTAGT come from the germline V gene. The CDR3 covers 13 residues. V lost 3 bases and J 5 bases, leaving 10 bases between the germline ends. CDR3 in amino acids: CASSEGAWTEAFF. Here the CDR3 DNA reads TGTGCCAGCAGTGAAGGGGCCTGGACTGAAGCTTTCTTT.

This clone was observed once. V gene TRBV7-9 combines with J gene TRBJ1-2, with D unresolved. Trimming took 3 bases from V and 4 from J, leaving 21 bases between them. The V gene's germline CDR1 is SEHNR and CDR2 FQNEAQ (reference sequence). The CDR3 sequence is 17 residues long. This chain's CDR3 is CASSFPVGTVRGYGYTF. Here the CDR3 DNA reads TGTGCCAGCAGCTTCCCGGTGGGTACGGTAAGAGGCTATGGCTACACCTTC.

CDR3 in DNA: TGTGCCACTATCCCACGGGGGGGGCGCCCTGAAGCTTTCTTT. It translates to CATIPRGGRPEAFF. J is TRBJ1-1 and V is TRBV19; D is possibly TRBD1 (6 bases). In germline, CDR1 is LNHDA, CDR2 SQIVND (reference sequence). Deletions cut 10 bases from V and 6 bases from J, with 21 bases between. The CDR3 length is 14 residues.

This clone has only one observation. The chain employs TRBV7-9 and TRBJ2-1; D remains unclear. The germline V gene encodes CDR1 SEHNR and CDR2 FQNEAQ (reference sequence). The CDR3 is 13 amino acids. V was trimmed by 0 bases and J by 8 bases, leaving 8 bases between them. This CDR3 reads CASSLAGDYEQFF. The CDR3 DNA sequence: TGTGCCAGCAGCTTAGCTGGTGACTATGAGCAGTTCTTC. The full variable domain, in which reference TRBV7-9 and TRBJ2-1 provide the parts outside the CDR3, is DTGVSQNPRHKITKRGQNVTFRCDPISEHNRLYWYRQTLGQGPEFLTYFQNEAQLEKSRLLSDRFSAERPKGSFSTLEIQRTEQGDSAMYLCASSLAGDYEQFFGPGTRLTVL.